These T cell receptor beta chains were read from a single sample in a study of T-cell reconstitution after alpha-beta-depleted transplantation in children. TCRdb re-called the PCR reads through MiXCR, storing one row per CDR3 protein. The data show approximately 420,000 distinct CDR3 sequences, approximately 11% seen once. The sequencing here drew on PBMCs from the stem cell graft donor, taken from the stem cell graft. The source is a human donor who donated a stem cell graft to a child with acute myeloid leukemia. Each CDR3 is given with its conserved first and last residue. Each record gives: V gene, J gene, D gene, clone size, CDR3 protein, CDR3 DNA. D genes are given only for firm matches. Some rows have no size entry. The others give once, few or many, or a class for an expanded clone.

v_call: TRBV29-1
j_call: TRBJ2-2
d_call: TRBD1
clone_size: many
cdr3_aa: CSVDPGTANTGELFF
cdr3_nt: TGCAGCGTTGACCCGGGGACAGCGAACACCGGGGAGCTGTTTTTT

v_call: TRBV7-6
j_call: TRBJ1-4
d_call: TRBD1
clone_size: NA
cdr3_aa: CASSLEGQGAQGEKLFF
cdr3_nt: TGTGCCAGCAGCTTAGAGGGACAGGGGGCGCAAGGGGAAAAACTGTTTTTT

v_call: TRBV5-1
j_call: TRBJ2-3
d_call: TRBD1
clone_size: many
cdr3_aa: CASSPGQTTDTQYF
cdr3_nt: TGCGCCAGCAGCCCGGGACAGACTACAGATACGCAGTATTTT

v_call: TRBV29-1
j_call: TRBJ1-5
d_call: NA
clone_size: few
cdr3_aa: CSVEDSREPGQPQHF
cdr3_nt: TGCAGCGTTGAAGATAGTAGGGAGCCGGGCCAGCCCCAGCATTTT

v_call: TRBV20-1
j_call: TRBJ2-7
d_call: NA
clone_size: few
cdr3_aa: CSARDGAPGRSYEQYF
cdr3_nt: TGCAGTGCTAGAGATGGTGCCCCCGGTCGATCCTACGAGCAGTACTTC

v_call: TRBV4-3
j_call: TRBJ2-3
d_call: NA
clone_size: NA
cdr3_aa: CASSQAPGGTDTQYF
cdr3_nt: TGCGCCAGCAGCCAAGCGCCCGGGGGCACAGATACGCAGTATTTT

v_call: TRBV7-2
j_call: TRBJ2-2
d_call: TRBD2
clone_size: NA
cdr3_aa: CASSFLRLAANTGELFF
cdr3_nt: TGTGCCAGCAGCTTCCTCCGACTAGCGGCGAACACCGGGGAGCTGTTTTTT

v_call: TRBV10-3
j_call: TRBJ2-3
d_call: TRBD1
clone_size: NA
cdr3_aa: CAISGTGGEGDTQYF
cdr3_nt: TGTGCCATCAGTGGGACAGGGGGAGAGGGCGATACGCAGTATTTT

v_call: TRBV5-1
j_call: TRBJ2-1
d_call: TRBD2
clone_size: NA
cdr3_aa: CASSLTAGGPNEQFF
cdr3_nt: TGCGCCAGCAGCTTGACTGCGGGGGGCCCAAATGAGCAGTTCTTC

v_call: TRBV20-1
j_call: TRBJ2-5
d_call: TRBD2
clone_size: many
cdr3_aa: CSAPERGRETQYF
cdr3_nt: TGCAGTGCTCCTGAGCGGGGGAGGGAGACCCAGTACTTC

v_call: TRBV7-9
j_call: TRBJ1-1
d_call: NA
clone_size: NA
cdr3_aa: CASSPRPPKNTEAFF
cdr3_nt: TGTGCCAGCAGCCCCAGACCGCCCAAGAACACTGAAGCTTTCTTT